The 6 T cell receptor beta chains in this list originate from one sample, sequenced in a study of T cell repertoires in cytomegalovirus infection. TCRdb re-called the reads with MiXCR, one entry per CDR3 protein. Of 130,000 or so distinct CDR3 sequences listed, under 8.5% are singletons. The sample was PBMCs. The receptors originated from a human donor in good health (CMV status not recorded). Some clones in this sample may be carry-over from other donors' samples.

Many counts were recorded for this clonotype. V usage is TRBV7-9 and J usage is TRBJ2-5, with D unresolved. V was cut by 5 bases and J by 5 bases, with 3 bases left in between. Germline lookup yields CDR1 SEHNR and CDR2 FQNEAQ (reference sequence). There are 10 residues in the CDR3. CDR3 protein: CASSGETQYF. The CDR3 DNA sequence: TGTGCCAGCAGCGGGGAGACCCAGTACTTC.

This clonotype has at least ten counts. The chain links TRBV7-2 to TRBJ2-1, with 11 bases identical to TRBD2. CDR3 size: 18 residues. Germline V CDR1 and CDR2: SGHTA, FQGNSA. J lost 15 bases, V lost 5 bases, and 24 bases had no gene match. CDR3 nucleotides: TGTGCCAGCAGCCCAACGGTGGGGCTAGCGGGGGGAAAGGGACTAGCGTTCTTC. Protein product: CASSPTVGLAGGKGLAFF.

The chain links TRBV4-3 to TRBJ2-7; 10 bases fit TRBD1. V was pared by 0 bases and J by 1 base, with 0 bases of the junction left unmatched. The germline gives CDR1 LGHNA, CDR2 YSLEER. This CDR3 spans 15 amino acids. The CDR3 is CASSQEGQGSYEQYF. The CDR3 DNA follows: TGCGCCAGCAGCCAAGAGGGACAGGGGTCCTACGAGCAGTACTTC.

At least ten counts were recorded for this clonotype. The chain joins TRBV20-1 to TRBJ2-1; 7 bases are shared with TRBD1. V gave up 6 bases and J gave up 6 bases; unmatched junction bases: 8. CDR1 DFQATT and CDR2 SNEGSKA come from the germline V gene (reference sequence). This CDR3 has 13 amino acids. CDR3 nucleotides: TGCAGTGCCGAATACAGGGGATCCAATGAGCAGTTCTTC. Protein product: CSAEYRGSNEQFF.

CDR3 loop: CATSDRTAPSTDTQYF. The CDR3 DNA sequence: TGTGCCACCAGTGACCGGACAGCCCCTAGCACAGATACGCAGTATTTT. V and J are TRBV24-1 and TRBJ2-3; maybe TRBD1 (6 bases). This CDR3 region has 16 residues. CDR1 is KGHDR, CDR2 SFDVKD, per germline. Trimming took off 4 bases at V and 0 bases at J, with 13 bases between the two ends.

This clonotype has just one count. Possible read error: a much larger clone is one base away. The genes are TRBV12-3 or TRBV12-4 and TRBJ2-7; D unresolved. The CDR3 consists of 12 residues. The CDR3 loop reads CASSFGSDERYF. In DNA, the CDR3 is TGTGCCAGCAGTTTCGGTAGTGACGAGCGGTACTTC.